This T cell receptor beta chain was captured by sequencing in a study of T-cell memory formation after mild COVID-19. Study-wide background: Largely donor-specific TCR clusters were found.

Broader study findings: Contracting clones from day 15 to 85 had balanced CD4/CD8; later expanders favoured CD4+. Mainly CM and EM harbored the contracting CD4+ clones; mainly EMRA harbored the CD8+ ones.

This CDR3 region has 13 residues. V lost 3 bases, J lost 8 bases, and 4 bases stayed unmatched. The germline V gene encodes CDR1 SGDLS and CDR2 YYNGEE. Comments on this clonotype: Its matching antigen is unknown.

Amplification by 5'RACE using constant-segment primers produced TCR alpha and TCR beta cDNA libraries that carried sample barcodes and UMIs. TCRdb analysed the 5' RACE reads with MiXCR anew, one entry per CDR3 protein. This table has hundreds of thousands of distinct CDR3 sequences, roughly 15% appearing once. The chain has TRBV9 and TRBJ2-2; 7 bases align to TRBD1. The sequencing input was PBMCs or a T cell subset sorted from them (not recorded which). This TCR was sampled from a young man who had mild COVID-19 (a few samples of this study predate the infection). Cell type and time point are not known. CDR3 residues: CASSGPGQGELFF. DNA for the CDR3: TGTGCCAGCAGCGGACCGGGACAGGGGGAGCTGTTTTTT.